The 5 T cell receptor beta chains below were found in one sample sequenced in a study of blood T cell repertoires in COVID-19. Profiling relied on immunoSEQ multiplex PCR, and the TCRdb table lists in-frame clones only, not all of them. The data hold about 240,000 clones, with around 83% observed a single time. Specimen: peripheral blood. The receptor source for this set is a woman older than 75 with COVID-19, enrolled during active disease.

The chain links TRBV18 to TRBJ1-2, with D uncertain. V lost 3 bases to trimming and J lost 2 bases, with 16 bases between them. The germline gives CDR1 KGHSH, CDR2 LQKENI. The length of the CDR3 is 16 residues. The CDR3 coding sequence is TGTGCCAGCTCACCTTCCGCCAGTTCCGTAAACTATGGCTACACCTTC. Translating gives CASSPSASSVNYGYTF.

V is TRBV29-1 and J is TRBJ1-4; tentative D call: TRBD1 (5 bases). Trimming shortened V by 6 bases and J by 8 bases, and 13 bases separated the two germline ends. The length of the CDR3 is 12 residues. Germline V gives CDR1 SQVTM, CDR2 ANQGSEA. The CDR3 loop reads CSVLRGKEKLFF. The CDR3 region has the DNA TGCAGCGTCCTCCGGGGGAAAGAAAAACTGTTTTTT.

The V call is TRBV18, the J call TRBJ1-1, with D possibly TRBD1 on 5 matching bases. V was trimmed by 1 base and J by 4 bases, leaving 13 bases between them. CDR3 size: 15 residues. From germline, CDR1 is KGHSH and CDR2 LQKENI. CDR3 sequence: CASSPRSQGITEAFF. CDR3 sequence (DNA): TGTGCCAGCTCACCACGGTCCCAGGGAATCACTGAAGCTTTCTTT.

CDR3 loop: CASSPGEGGEKLFF. Here the CDR3 DNA reads TGCGCCAGCAGCCCCGGGGAGGGTGGTGAAAAACTGTTTTTT. This chain links TRBV5-1 with TRBJ1-4; D is uncertain. The germline V and J ends were trimmed by 4 bases and 7 bases, with 14 bases remaining between them. CDR3 size: 14 residues. Germline-derived CDR1 and CDR2 are SGHRS and YFSETQ. The full variable domain, completed using reference TRBV5-1 and TRBJ1-4, is KAGVTQTPRYLIKTRGQQVTLSCSPISGHRSVSWYQQTPGQGLQFLFEYFSETQRNKGNFPGRFSGRQFSNSRSEMNVSTLELGDSALYLCASSPGEGGEKLFFGSGTQLSVL.

This clone was observed a few times. The chain employs TRBV7-2 and TRBJ1-2, with D possibly being TRBD1 (6 bases). Trimming removed 3 bases at V and 6 bases at J, with 14 bases between. Germline V gene lookup returns CDR1 SGHTA and CDR2 FQGNSA. This CDR3 is built from 14 residues. CDR3: CASSLAGAADGYTF. The CDR3 nucleotides read TGTGCCAGCAGCTTGGCAGGGGCGGCTGATGGCTACACCTTC.